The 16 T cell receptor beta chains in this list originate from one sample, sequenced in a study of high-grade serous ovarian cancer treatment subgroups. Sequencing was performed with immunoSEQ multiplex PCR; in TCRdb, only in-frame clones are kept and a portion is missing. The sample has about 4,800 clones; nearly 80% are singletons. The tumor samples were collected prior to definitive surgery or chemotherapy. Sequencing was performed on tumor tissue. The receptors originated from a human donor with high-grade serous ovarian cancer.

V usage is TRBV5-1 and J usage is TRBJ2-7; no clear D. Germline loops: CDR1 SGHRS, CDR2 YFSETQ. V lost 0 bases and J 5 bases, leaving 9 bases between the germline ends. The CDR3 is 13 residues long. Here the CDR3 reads CASSLEPSDEQYF. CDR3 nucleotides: TGCGCCAGCAGCTTGGAGCCCTCAGACGAGCAGTACTTC.

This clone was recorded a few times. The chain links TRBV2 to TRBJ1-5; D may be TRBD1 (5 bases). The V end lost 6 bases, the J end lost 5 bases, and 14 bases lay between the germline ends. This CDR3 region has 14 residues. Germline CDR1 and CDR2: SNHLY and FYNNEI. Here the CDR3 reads CASRDSNFDQPQHF. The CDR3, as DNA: TGTGCCAGCAGAGACAGTAACTTTGATCAGCCCCAGCATTTT.

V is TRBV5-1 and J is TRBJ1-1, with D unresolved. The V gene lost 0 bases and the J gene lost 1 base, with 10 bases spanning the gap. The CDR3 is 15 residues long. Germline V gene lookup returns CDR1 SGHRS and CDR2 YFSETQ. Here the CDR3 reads CASSLGQVGNTEAFF. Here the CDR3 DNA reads TGCGCCAGCAGCTTGGGCCAGGTAGGGAACACTGAAGCTTTCTTT.

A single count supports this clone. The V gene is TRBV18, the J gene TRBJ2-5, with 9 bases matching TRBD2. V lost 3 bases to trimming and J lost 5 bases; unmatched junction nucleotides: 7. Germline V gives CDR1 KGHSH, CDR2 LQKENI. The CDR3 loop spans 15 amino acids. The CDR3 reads CASSPASGARETQYF. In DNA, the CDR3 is TGTGCCAGCTCACCGGCTAGCGGGGCAAGGGAGACCCAGTACTTC.

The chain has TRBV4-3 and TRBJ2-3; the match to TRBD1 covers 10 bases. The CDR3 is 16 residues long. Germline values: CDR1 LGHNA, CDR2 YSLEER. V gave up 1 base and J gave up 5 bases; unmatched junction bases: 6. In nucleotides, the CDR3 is TGCGCCAGCAGCCAAGGGGGGACAGGGGTTGGAGATACGCAGTATTTT. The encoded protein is CASSQGGTGVGDTQYF.

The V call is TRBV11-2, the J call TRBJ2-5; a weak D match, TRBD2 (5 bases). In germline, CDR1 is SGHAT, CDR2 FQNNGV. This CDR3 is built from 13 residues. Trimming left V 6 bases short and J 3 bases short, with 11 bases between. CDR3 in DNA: TGTGCCAGCAGTCGCTGGGGAGAAGAGACCCAGTACTTC. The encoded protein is CASSRWGEETQYF.

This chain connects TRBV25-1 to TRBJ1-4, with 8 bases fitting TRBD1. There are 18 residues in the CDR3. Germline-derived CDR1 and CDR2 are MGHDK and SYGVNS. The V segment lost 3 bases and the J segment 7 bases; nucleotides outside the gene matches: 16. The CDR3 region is CASSEPRGLLRRLEKLFF. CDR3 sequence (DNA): TGTGCCAGCAGTGAGCCCAGGGGGCTGTTGCGTAGGCTTGAAAAACTGTTTTTT.

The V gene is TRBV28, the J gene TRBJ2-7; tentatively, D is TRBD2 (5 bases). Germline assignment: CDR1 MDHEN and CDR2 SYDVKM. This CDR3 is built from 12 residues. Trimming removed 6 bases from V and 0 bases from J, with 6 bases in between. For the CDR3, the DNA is TGTGCCAGCAGGGGGAGCTCCTACGAGCAGTACTTC. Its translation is CASRGSSYEQYF.

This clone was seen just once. In DNA, the CDR3 is TGTGCCAGCCGGGACAGGGCCTACGAGCAGTACTTC. Protein: CASRDRAYEQYF. The chain links TRBV6-5 to TRBJ2-7, with 9 bases lining up with TRBD1. The V gene's germline CDR1 is MNHEY and CDR2 SVGAGI. The V gene end was trimmed by 8 bases and the J gene end by 2 bases; junction bases not matched to a gene: 1. The CDR3 is 12 amino acids.

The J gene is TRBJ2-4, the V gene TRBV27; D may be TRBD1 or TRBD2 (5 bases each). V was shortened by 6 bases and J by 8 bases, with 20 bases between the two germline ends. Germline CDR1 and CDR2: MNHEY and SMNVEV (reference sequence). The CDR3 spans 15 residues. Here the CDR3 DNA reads TGTGCCAGCAGGAGGGGAAGGCAAGAGGTAGACATTCAGTACTTC. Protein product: CASRRGRQEVDIQYF.

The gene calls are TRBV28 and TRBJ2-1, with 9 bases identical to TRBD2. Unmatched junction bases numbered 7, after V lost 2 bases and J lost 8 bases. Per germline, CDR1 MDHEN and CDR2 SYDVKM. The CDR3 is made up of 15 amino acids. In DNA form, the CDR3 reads TGTGCCAGCAGTTTACGTCTAGCGGGAAGGGATGAGCAGTTCTTC. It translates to CASSLRLAGRDEQFF.

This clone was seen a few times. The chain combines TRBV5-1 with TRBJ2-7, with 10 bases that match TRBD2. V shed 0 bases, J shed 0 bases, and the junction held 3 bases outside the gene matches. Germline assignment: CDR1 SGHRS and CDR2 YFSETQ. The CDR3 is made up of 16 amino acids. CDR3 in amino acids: CASSLDASGSSYEQYF. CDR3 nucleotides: TGCGCCAGCAGCTTGGACGCTAGCGGGAGCTCCTACGAGCAGTACTTC.

The CDR3 bases are TGTGCCAGCACCTCAGGCAGGGGCGCAGATACGCAGTATTTT. This sequence encodes CASTSGRGADTQYF. The rearrangement joins TRBV6-6 to TRBJ2-3; D is perhaps TRBD1 (6 bases). V was pared by 7 bases and J by 4 bases, with 15 bases between. The CDR3 is made up of 14 amino acids. CDR1 is MNHNY, CDR2 SVGAGI, per germline (reference sequence).

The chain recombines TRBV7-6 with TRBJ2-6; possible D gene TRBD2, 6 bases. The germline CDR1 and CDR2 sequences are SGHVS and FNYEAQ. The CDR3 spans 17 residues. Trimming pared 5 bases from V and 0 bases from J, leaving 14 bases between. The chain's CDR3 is CASSRGGTISGANVLTF. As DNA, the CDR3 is TGTGCCAGCAGCCGTGGGGGGACGATCTCTGGGGCCAACGTCCTGACTTTC.

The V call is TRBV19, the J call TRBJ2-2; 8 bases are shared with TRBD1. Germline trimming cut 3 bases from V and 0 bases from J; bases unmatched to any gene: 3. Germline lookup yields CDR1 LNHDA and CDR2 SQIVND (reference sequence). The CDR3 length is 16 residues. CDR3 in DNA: TGTGCCAGTAGTATCAGGACAGGGACGAACACCGGGGAGCTGTTTTTT. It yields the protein CASSIRTGTNTGELFF.

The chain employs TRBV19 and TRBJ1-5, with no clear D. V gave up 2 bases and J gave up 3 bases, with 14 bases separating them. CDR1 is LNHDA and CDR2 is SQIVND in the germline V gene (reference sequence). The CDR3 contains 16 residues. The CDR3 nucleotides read TGTGCCAGTAGTATAAGGGCGCTCGGAGACAATCAGCCCCAGCATTTT. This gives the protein CASSIRALGDNQPQHF.